This entry features one TCR beta chain sequence. These data belong to a study of control samples from healthy donors and cancer patients. This table comes from immunoSEQ multiplex PCR, and its TCRdb copy is limited to in-frame clones, with some not included. The repertoire holds tens of thousands of clones, with roughly 82% as singletons. In germline, CDR1 is SGHDN, CDR2 FVKESK. The CDR3 totals 12 residues. V lost 0 bases and J 6 bases, leaving 5 bases between the germline ends. The chain carries TRBV14 and TRBJ2-5, with D unresolved. The clonotype comes from a middle-aged man in good health. Sequencing used blood. The CDR3 sequence: CASSQERQTQYF. In DNA, the CDR3 is TGTGCCAGCAGCCAAGAAAGGCAGACCCAGTACTTC.